The clone carrying this T cell receptor beta chain appeared once. The antigen is not known. The sample belongs to a study of cytomegalovirus exposure and HLA in healthy donors. Study-wide results and limits: For most TCR beta V segments, an earlier analysis put the productive rate at about 87% or about 30% of the time. A later analysis by the authors found several of the most significant clusters apparently linked to common viral pathogens. In a later analysis, at a false discovery rate of 0.05, 15,000 to 20,000 TCR beta sequences were associated with HLA alleles.

The CDR3 contains 14 residues. Germline V gene data show CDR1 as SGDLS and CDR2 as YYNGEE. Trimming removed 4 bases from V and 2 bases from J, with 11 bases in between. The PCR employed 60 Vbeta primers together with 13 Jbeta primers. The table came from immunoSEQ multiplex PCR; TCRdb's copy has only in-frame clones and leaves some out. The sample lists approximately 110,000 clones; 65% to 80% were seen once. The receptor was isolated from an older woman in good health and CMV-seropositive. This rearrangement joins TRBV9 to TRBJ2-3; D might be TRBD2 (5 bases). What was sequenced was PBMCs. CDR3 DNA sequence: TGTGCCAGCAGCCCACTAGGTACCACAGATACGCAGTATTTT. This encodes CASSPLGTTDTQYF.